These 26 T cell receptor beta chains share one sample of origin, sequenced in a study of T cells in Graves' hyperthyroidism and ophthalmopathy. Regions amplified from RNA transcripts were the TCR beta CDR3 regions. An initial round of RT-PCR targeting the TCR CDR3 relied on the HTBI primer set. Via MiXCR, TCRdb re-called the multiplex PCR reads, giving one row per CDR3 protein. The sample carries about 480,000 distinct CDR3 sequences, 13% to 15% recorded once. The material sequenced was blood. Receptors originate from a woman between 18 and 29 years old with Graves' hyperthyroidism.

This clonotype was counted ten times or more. CDR3 in DNA: TGTGCCAGTAGTAGGACAGTCTCGAACACTGAAGCTTTCTTT. This sequence encodes CASSRTVSNTEAFF. The chain carries TRBV19 and TRBJ1-1, with D possibly being TRBD1 (6 bases). Germline V gives CDR1 LNHDA, CDR2 SQIVND (reference sequence). Trimming removed 4 bases from V and 1 base from J, with 10 bases in between. CDR3 length equals 14 residues.

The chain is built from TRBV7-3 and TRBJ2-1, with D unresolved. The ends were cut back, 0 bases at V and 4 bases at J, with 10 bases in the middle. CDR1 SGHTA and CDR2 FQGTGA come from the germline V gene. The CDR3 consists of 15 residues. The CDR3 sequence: CASSLTMASYNEQFF. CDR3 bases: TGTGCCAGCAGCTTAACGATGGCTTCTTACAATGAGCAGTTCTTC.

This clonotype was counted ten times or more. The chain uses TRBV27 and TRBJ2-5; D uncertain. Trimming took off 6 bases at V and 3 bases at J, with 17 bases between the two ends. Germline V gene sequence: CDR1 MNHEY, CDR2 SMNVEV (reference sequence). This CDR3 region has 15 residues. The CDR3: CASSPWSGRKETQYF. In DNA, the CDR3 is TGTGCCAGCAGCCCGTGGTCGGGTAGGAAAGAGACCCAGTACTTC.

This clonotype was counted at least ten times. The CDR3 DNA follows: TGTGCCATCAGTGAAATGGGTGGAGAGACCCAGTACTTC. It yields the protein CAISEMGGETQYF. J is TRBJ2-5 and V is TRBV10-3; no clear D gene. The CDR3 runs to 13 residues. Germline loops: CDR1 ENHRY, CDR2 SYGVKD. V lost 3 bases and J lost 4, with 9 bases in between.

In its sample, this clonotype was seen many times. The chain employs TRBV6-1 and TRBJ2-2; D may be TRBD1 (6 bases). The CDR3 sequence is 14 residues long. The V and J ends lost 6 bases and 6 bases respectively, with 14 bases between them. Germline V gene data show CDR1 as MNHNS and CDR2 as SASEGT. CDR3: CASSPVTGPGELFF. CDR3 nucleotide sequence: TGTGCCAGCAGCCCCGTAACAGGGCCCGGGGAGCTGTTTTTT.

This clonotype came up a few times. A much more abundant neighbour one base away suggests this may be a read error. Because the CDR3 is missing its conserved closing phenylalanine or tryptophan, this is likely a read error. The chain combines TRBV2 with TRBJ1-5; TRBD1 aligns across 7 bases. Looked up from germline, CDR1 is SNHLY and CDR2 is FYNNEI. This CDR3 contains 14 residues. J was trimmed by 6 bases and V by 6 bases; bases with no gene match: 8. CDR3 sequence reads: CASRTTGRGQPQHL. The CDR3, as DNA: TGTGCCAGCAGGACGACAGGGAGAGGTCAGCCCCAGCATCTT.

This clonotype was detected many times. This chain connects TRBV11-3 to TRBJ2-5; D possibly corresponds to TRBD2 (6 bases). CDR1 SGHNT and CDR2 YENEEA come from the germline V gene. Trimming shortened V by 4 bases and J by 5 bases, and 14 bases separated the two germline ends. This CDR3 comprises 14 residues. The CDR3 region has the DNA TGTGCCAGCAGCTGGCGGGACGGTCAGGAGACCCAGTACTTC. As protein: CASSWRDGQETQYF.

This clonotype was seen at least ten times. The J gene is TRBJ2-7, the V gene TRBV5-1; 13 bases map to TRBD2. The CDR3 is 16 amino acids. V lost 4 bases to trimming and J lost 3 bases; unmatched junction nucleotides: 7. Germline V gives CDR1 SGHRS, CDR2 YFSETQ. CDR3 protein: CASSPGLAGAVYEQYV. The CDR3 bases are TGCGCCAGCAGCCCCGGACTAGCGGGAGCCGTCTACGAGCAGTACGTC.

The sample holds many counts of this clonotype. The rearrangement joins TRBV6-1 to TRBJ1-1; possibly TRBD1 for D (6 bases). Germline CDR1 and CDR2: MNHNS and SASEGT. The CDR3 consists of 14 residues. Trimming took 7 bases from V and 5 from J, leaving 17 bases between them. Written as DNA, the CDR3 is TGTGCCAGCACCGAAGTCGGACAGTTAACTGAAGCTTTCTTT. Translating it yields CASTEVGQLTEAFF.

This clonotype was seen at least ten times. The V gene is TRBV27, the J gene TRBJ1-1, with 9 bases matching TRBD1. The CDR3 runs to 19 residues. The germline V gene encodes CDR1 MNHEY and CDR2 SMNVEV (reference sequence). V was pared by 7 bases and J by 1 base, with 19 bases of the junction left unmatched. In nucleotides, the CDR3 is TGTGCCAGCAACTCCCTTTACTTCTCTGGGGGACAGGGGAACACTGAAGCTTTCTTT. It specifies CASNSLYFSGGQGNTEAFF.

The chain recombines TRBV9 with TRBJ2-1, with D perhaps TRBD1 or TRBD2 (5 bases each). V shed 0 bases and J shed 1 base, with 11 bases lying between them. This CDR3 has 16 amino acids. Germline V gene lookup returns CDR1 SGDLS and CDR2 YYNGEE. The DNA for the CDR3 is TGTGCCAGCAGCGTAGTGGGGGAGAGGTCCTACAATGAGCAGTTCTTC. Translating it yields CASSVVGERSYNEQFF.

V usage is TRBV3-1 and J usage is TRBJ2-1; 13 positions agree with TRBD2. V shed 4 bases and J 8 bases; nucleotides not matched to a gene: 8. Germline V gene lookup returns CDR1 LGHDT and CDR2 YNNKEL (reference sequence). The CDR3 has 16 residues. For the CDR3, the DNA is TGTGCCAGCAGCCTCAGACTAGCGGGAGGCGTTGATGAGCAGTTCTTC. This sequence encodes CASSLRLAGGVDEQFF.

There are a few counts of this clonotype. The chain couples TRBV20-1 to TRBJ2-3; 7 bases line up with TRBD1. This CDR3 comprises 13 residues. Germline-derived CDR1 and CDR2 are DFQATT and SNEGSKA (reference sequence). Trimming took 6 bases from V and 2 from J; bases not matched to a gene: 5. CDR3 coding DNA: TGCAGTGCAATGACAGGGAACACAGATACGCAGTATTTT. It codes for CSAMTGNTDTQYF.

The CDR3 DNA is TGTGCCAGCAGCTCTCAACCCGGAGATGAGCAGTTCTTC. This sequence encodes CASSSQPGDEQFF. The V call is TRBV7-9, the J call TRBJ2-1; no clear D gene. Trimming removed 4 bases from V and 8 bases from J, with 12 bases in between. The CDR3 totals 13 residues. Germline V gene data show CDR1 as SEHNR and CDR2 as FQNEAQ (reference sequence).

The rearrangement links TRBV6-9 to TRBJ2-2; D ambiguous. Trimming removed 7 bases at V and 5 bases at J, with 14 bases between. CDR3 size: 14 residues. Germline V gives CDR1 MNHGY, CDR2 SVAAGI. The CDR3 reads CASTISDSTGELFF. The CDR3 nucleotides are TGTGCCAGCACGATATCCGACTCGACCGGGGAGCTGTTTTTT.

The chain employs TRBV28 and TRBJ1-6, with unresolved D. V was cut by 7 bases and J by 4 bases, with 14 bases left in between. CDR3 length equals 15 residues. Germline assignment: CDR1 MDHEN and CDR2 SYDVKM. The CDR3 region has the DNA TGTGCCAGCAAGGACGGAGAGTCTTATAATTCACCCCTCCACTTT. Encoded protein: CASKDGESYNSPLHF.

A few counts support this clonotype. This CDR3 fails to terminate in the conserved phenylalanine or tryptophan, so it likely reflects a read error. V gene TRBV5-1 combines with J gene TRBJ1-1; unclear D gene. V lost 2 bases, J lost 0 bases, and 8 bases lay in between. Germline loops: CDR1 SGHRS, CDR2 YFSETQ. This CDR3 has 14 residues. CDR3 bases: TGCGCCAGCAGCTTCTACAGCGTGAACACTGAAGCTTTCTCT. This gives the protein CASSFYSVNTEAFS.

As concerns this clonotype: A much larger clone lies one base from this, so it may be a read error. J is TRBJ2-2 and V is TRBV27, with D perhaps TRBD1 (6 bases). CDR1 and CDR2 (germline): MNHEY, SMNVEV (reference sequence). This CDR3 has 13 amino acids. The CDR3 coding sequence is TGTGCCAGCAGCTTGGGGGCGTACGGGGAGCTGCTTTTT. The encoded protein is CASSLGAYGELLF.

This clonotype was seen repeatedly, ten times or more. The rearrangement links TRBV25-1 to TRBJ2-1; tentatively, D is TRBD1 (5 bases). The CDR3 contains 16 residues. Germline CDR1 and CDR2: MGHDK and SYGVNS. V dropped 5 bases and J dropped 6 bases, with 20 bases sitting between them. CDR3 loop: CASSPAGKQGTNEQFF. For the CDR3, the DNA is TGTGCCAGCAGTCCTGCAGGGAAGCAGGGCACCAATGAGCAGTTCTTC.

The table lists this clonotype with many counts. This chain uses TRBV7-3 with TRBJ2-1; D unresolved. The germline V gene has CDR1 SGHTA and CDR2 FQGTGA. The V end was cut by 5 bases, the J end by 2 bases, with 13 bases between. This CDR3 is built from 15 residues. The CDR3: CASSRKDGPYNEQFF. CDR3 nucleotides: TGTGCCAGCAGCCGGAAGGACGGACCCTACAATGAGCAGTTCTTC.

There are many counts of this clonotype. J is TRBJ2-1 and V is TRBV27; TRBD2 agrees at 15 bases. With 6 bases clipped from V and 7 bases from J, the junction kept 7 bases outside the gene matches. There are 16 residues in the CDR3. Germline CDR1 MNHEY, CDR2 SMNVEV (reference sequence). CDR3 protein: CASRQAGTSGRNEQFF. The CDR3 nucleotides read TGTGCCAGCAGGCAAGCCGGGACTAGCGGGAGGAATGAGCAGTTCTTC.

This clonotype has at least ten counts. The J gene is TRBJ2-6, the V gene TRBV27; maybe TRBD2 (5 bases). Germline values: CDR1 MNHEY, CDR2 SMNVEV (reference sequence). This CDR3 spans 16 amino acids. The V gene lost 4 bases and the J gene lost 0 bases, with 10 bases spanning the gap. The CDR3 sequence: CASSSEAPSGANVLTF. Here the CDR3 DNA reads TGTGCCAGCAGTTCGGAGGCGCCCTCTGGGGCCAACGTCCTGACTTTC.

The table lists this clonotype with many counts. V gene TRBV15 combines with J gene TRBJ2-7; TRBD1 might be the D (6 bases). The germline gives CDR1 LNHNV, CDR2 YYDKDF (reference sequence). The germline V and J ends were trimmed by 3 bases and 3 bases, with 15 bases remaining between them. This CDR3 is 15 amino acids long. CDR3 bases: TGTGCCACCAGCAGTTCACCCAGGACAGTCTACGAGCAGTACTTC. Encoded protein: CATSSSPRTVYEQYF.

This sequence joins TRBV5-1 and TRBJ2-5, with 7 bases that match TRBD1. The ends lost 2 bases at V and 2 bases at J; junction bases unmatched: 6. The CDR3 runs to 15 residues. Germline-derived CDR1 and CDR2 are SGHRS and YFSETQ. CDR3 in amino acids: CASSLLGTEQETQYF. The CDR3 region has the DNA TGCGCCAGCAGCTTACTCGGGACAGAACAAGAGACCCAGTACTTC.

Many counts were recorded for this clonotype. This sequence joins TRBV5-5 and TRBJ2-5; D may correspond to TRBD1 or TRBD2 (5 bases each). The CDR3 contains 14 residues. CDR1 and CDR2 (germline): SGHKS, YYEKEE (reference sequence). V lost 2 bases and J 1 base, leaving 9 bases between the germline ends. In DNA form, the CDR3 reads TGTGCCAGCAGCTTTTGGGGGATCCAAGAGACCCAGTACTTC. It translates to CASSFWGIQETQYF. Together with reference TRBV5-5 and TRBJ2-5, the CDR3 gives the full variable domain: DAGVTQSPTHLIKTRGQQVTLRCSPISGHKSVSWYQQVLGQGPQFIFQYYEKEERGRGNFPDRFSARQFPNYSSELNVNALLLGDSALYLCASSFWGIQETQYFGPGTRLLVL.

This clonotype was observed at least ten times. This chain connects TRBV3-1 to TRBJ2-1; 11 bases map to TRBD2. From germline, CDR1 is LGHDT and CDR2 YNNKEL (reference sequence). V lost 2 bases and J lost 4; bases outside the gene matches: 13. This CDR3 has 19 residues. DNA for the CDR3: TGTGCCAGCAGCCAAATCCGGGGAACTAGCGGGAGAGCTTACAATGAGCAGTTCTTC. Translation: CASSQIRGTSGRAYNEQFF.